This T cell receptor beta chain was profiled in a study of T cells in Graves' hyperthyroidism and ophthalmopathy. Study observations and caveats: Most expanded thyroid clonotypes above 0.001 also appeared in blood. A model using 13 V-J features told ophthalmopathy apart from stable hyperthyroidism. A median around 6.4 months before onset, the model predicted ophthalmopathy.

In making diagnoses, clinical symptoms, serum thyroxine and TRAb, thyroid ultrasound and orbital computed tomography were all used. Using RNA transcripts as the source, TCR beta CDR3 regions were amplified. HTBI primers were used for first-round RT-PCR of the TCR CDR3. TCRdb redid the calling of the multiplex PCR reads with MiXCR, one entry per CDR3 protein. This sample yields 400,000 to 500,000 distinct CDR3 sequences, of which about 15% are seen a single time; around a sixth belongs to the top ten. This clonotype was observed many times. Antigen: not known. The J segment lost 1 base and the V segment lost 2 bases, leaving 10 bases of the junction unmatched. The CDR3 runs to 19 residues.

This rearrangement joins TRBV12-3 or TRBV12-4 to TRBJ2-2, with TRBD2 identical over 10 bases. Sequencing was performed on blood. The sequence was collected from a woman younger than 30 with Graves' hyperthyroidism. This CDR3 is CASSLWASGSSWNTGELFF. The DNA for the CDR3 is TGTGCCAGCAGTTTATGGGCTAGCGGGAGCAGCTGGAACACCGGGGAGCTGTTTTTT.